The 2 T cell receptor beta chains presented below share a single source sample, sequenced in a study of T cell responses to AZD1222 COVID-19 vaccine. Measured with immunoSEQ multiplex PCR; TCRdb has only the in-frame clones, and not every one. The sample contains 95,000 to 150,000 clones, about 87% of which appear only once. Source: peripheral blood, taken on day 0 of AZD1222 vaccination. The source of these receptors is an adult in good health.

CDR3 sequence (DNA): TGTGCCACACCGGGGGGGGGAAGGCCCTACGAGCAGTACTTC. Encoded protein: CATPGGGRPYEQYF. V usage is TRBV27 and J usage is TRBJ2-7; 8 bases line up with TRBD2. Germline CDR1 MNHEY, CDR2 SMNVEV (reference sequence). V trimming: 10 bases; J trimming: 2 bases; junction bases outside the gene matches: 10. There are 14 residues in the CDR3.

This clone was recorded once. The chain couples TRBV28 to TRBJ1-5, with 9 bases that match TRBD1. V dropped 11 bases and J dropped 3; count of bases not matched to a gene: 5. Germline lookup yields CDR1 MDHEN and CDR2 SYDVKM. This CDR3 is 13 amino acids long. CDR3 sequence: CALQGAPNQPQHF. The DNA for the CDR3 is TGTGCCTTACAGGGGGCCCCCAATCAGCCCCAGCATTTT.